Presented here are 20 T cell receptor beta chains from one specimen sequenced in a study of cytomegalovirus exposure and HLA in healthy donors. In the PCR, 60 Vbeta and 13 Jbeta primers were used. Data came from immunoSEQ multiplex PCR; TCRdb stores just in-frame clones and leaves some out. The table records roughly 100,000 clones, 71% of them present only once. The sequencing sample was made of PBMCs. The receptors were gathered from a female donor in good health and CMV-seronegative.

The J gene is TRBJ2-7, the V gene TRBV28; 13 bases align to TRBD2. The CDR3 consists of 16 residues. CDR1 is MDHEN, CDR2 SYDVKM, per germline. J gave up 4 bases and V 4 bases, and 7 bases lay outside the gene matches. This chain's CDR3 is CASSSTGTSGKYEQYF. The CDR3, as DNA: TGTGCCAGCAGTTCGACCGGGACTAGCGGGAAATACGAGCAGTACTTC. Full variable domain (remainder filled in from reference TRBV28 and TRBJ2-7): DVKVTQSSRYLVKRTGEKVFLECVQDMDHENMFWYRQDPGLGLRLIYFSYDVKMKEKGDIPEGYSVSREKKERFSLILESASTNQTSMYLCASSSTGTSGKYEQYFGPGTRLTVT.

The chain has TRBV2 and TRBJ2-3, with D maybe TRBD2 (6 bases). The CDR3 consists of 13 residues. V was shortened by 7 bases and J by 1 base, with 9 bases between the two germline ends. CDR1 is SNHLY, CDR2 FYNNEI, per germline. CDR3 in DNA: TGTGCCAGCAAAGGAGGGGGCACAGATACGCAGTATTTT. This gives the protein CASKGGGTDTQYF.

V is TRBV18 and J is TRBJ2-1; no definite D call. The V end was cut by 0 bases, the J end by 0 bases, with 12 bases between. CDR3 size: 17 residues. The germline V gene encodes CDR1 KGHSH and CDR2 LQKENI. The chain's CDR3 is CASSPPNAVSSYNEQFF. CDR3 sequence (DNA): TGTGCCAGCTCACCACCGAATGCGGTTAGCTCCTACAATGAGCAGTTCTTC.

The rearrangement uses TRBV2 and TRBJ2-6, with D tentatively TRBD2 (5 bases). The CDR3 is 18 residues long. V lost 6 bases and J lost 0, with 18 bases in between. In germline, CDR1 is SNHLY, CDR2 FYNNEI. As DNA, the CDR3 is TGTGCCAGCAGCGAGCGGACCCCTGCTCGCTCTGGGGCCAACGTCCTGACTTTC. Its translation is CASSERTPARSGANVLTF.

This rearrangement joins TRBV5-1 to TRBJ2-3; TRBD1 aligns across 8 bases. The CDR3 has 16 residues. The J segment lost 2 bases and the V segment lost 3 bases, leaving 8 bases of the junction unmatched. Germline loops: CDR1 SGHRS, CDR2 YFSETQ. CDR3 coding DNA: TGCGCCAGCAGCTCGGCCCGGGGACAGGTCACAGATACGCAGTATTTT. This sequence encodes CASSSARGQVTDTQYF.

The count of this clone is one. This sample also contains other DNA sequences that code for the same CDR3. The chain carries TRBV30 and TRBJ2-5; the D is unclear. The V end was cut by 4 bases, the J end by 2 bases, with 5 bases between. The germline V gene has CDR1 GTSNPN and CDR2 SVGIG (reference sequence). The length of the CDR3 is 11 residues. In DNA form, the CDR3 reads TGTGCCTGGACCAGGCAAGAGACCCAGTACTTC. Amino acids: CAWTRQETQYF.

The V gene is TRBV13, the J gene TRBJ1-1; no firm D call. Germline V lookup: CDR1 PRHDT, CDR2 FYEKMQ (reference sequence). The V end lost 6 bases, the J end lost 1 base, and 6 bases lay between the germline ends. The CDR3 is made up of 12 amino acids. The DNA of the CDR3 is TGTGCCAGCAGTCCAGAGAACACTGAAGCTTTCTTT. Translating gives CASSPENTEAFF. The whole variable domain, remainder taken from reference TRBV13 and TRBJ1-1, is AAGVIQSPRHLIKEKRETATLKCYPIPRHDTVYWYQQGPGQDPQFLISFYEKMQSDKGSIPDRFSAQQFSDYHSELNMSSLELGDSALYFCASSPENTEAFFGQGTRLTVV.

J is TRBJ2-7 and V is TRBV11-1, with 7 bases matching TRBD1. The CDR3 is made up of 14 amino acids. CDR1 is SGHAT, CDR2 FQDESV, per germline (reference sequence). Losses at the gene ends were 4 bases for V and 3 bases for J; bases not matched to a gene: 6. CDR3 loop: CASSSPGQSYEQYF. The CDR3 DNA reads TGTGCCAGCAGCTCCCCGGGACAGAGCTACGAGCAGTACTTC.

This clone was detected only once. A read error may produce the germline difference seen at one junction end. The V and J genes are TRBV19 and TRBJ2-7; D remains unclear. Germline CDR1 reads LNHDA; CDR2 reads SQIVND (reference sequence). The CDR3 sequence is 10 residues long. In DNA, the CDR3 is TGTGCCAGTAAGGAGAACGAACAGTACTTC. This translates into CASKENEQYF.

The gene calls are TRBV9 and TRBJ2-5; TRBD1 might be the D (5 bases). V was cut by 0 bases and J by 2 bases, with 5 bases left in between. Germline V lookup: CDR1 SGDLS, CDR2 YYNGEE. The CDR3 loop spans 13 amino acids. The CDR3 DNA reads TGTGCCAGCAGCGTAGGACAGCAAGAGACCCAGTACTTC. Translating gives CASSVGQQETQYF.

On this clone itself: One end of the junction fails to match germline, which may point to a read error. This chain links TRBV4-1 with TRBJ1-1; TRBD1 is a possible D gene (5 bases). This CDR3 comprises 12 residues. The germline CDR1 and CDR2 sequences are MGHRA and YSYEKL. This CDR3 is CASSPDGRWGVF. The CDR3 DNA reads TGCGCCAGCAGCCCGGACGGCCGGTGGGGCGTCTTT.

This clone occurred once. J is TRBJ2-5 and V is TRBV2, with D possibly matching TRBD1 (5 bases). This CDR3 spans 13 amino acids. V dropped 7 bases and J dropped 9 bases, with 18 bases sitting between them. From germline, CDR1 is SNHLY and CDR2 FYNNEI. The CDR3 is CASKSGSVVAQYF. DNA for the CDR3: TGTGCCAGCAAGTCAGGGTCGGTAGTGGCCCAGTACTTC.

In this sample, this clone turned up a few times. The V call is TRBV7-3, the J call TRBJ2-2; TRBD2 might be the D (6 bases). CDR3 length: 15 amino acids. Germline CDR1 SGHTA, CDR2 FQGTGA. V lost 0 bases, J lost 5 bases, and 10 bases lay in between. The CDR3 region has the DNA TGTGCCAGCAGCTTAACGTCGGGGGTTACCGGGGAGCTGTTTTTT. This encodes CASSLTSGVTGELFF.

The J gene is TRBJ2-2, the V gene TRBV11-3, with D uncertain. The CDR3 consists of 16 residues. Trimming took off 7 bases at V and 0 bases at J, with 15 bases between the two ends. Germline CDR1 is SGHNT and CDR2 is YENEEA. CDR3 amino acids: CASIPRGGSNTGELFF. CDR3 bases: TGTGCCAGCATTCCGCGAGGCGGATCGAACACCGGGGAGCTGTTTTTT.

This rearrangement joins TRBV27 to TRBJ2-1; 14 nucleotides agree with TRBD2. This CDR3 has 15 amino acids. Germline lookup yields CDR1 MNHEY and CDR2 SMNVEV (reference sequence). Trimming removed 5 bases from V and 7 bases from J; junction bases left unmatched: 4. The CDR3 sequence: CASSAGTSGRNEQFF. The CDR3 bases are TGTGCCAGCAGTGCCGGGACTAGCGGGAGAAATGAGCAGTTCTTC.

The chain couples TRBV29-1 to TRBJ1-1; 8 nucleotides align to TRBD1. This CDR3 is built from 18 residues. J gave up 4 bases and V 0 bases, and 16 bases lay outside the gene matches. The germline V gene encodes CDR1 SQVTM and CDR2 ANQGSEA. The chain's CDR3 is CSVEDRNRGYRGGTEAFF. The DNA of the CDR3 is TGCAGCGTTGAAGATCGAAACAGGGGGTACCGCGGAGGCACTGAAGCTTTCTTT.

V and J are TRBV5-4 and TRBJ2-3, with a tentative D call TRBD1 (6 bases). Germline values: CDR1 SGHNT, CDR2 YYREEE (reference sequence). The V gene lost 4 bases and the J gene lost 1 base, with 13 bases spanning the gap. This CDR3 is 15 amino acids long. Here the CDR3 reads CASSQQGPGTDTQYF. In DNA, the CDR3 is TGTGCCAGCAGCCAACAGGGTCCGGGCACAGATACGCAGTATTTT.

Regarding this clone: One end of the junction does not line up with germline, which may come from a read error. The rearrangement links TRBV7-7 to TRBJ2-1; D might be TRBD2 (6 bases). This CDR3 spans 16 amino acids. Germline values: CDR1 SSHAT, CDR2 FNYEAQ (reference sequence). This CDR3 reads CASSPLSGVPHNEQFF. CDR3 sequence (DNA): TGTGCTAGCAGCCCGTTGTCGGGAGTACCTCACAATGAGCAGTTCTTC.

This clone was seen once. The chain combines TRBV6-5 with TRBJ2-7, with 7 bases fitting TRBD1. The trim removed 6 bases at V and 5 bases at J, leaving 10 bases unmatched. Germline-derived CDR1 and CDR2 are MNHEY and SVGAGI. The CDR3 has 14 amino acids. The CDR3 DNA follows: TGTGCCAGCAGCCCCCTTTACAGGGGAAACGAGCAGTACTTC. This translates into CASSPLYRGNEQYF.

The V and J genes are TRBV2 and TRBJ2-7; maybe TRBD1 (5 bases). CDR3 length: 12 amino acids. Germline CDR1 and CDR2: SNHLY and FYNNEI. V was pared by 6 bases and J by 4 bases, with 10 bases between. The chain's CDR3 is CASRGRAYEQYF. The CDR3 nucleotides read TGTGCCAGCAGGGGGCGCGCGTACGAGCAGTACTTC.